The 18 T cell receptor beta chains below come from one sample, sequenced in a study of vaccination and CD4 T cells after COVID-19. Treatment in this sample: roughly 10-day PBMC culture with coronavirus spike peptide pools or control peptides (ViraFEST assay). CD4+ T-cell collection from the unexposed donor predated the COVID-19 pandemic (2011-2018). No antigen has been assigned to these receptors. Cultured CD4+ T-cell DNA underwent Oncomine TCR Beta short-read sequencing. TCRdb re-called the PCR reads through MiXCR, storing one row per CDR3 protein. The sample lists about 8,200 distinct CDR3 sequences, 40% to 60% seen once, with around 15% in the top ten. The sample taken for sequencing was CD4+ T cells from blood, cultured in vitro. All receptors derive from a human donor in good health.

The table lists this clonotype with a few counts. V usage is TRBV6-5 and J usage is TRBJ1-1; D perhaps matches TRBD1 (5 bases). There are 14 residues in the CDR3. Per germline, CDR1 MNHEY and CDR2 SVGAGI. The V end was cut by 2 bases, the J end by 0 bases, with 7 bases between. CDR3 nucleotides: TGTGCCAGCAGTTACCGGGGACTGAACACTGAAGCTTTCTTT. This gives the protein CASSYRGLNTEAFF.

The rearrangement links TRBV28 to TRBJ1-5; D is ambiguous. The V gene lost 6 bases and the J gene lost 3 bases, with 6 bases spanning the gap. Germline-derived CDR1 and CDR2 are MDHEN and SYDVKM. The CDR3 is 12 residues long. This CDR3 is CASSYLNQPQHF. The CDR3 region has the DNA TGTGCCAGCAGCTACCTCAATCAGCCCCAGCATTTT.

The chain employs TRBV7-2 and TRBJ1-5; D may be TRBD1 (5 bases). Per the germline V gene, CDR1 is SGHTA and CDR2 is FQGNSA. CDR3 size: 14 residues. Trimming pared 1 base from V and 4 bases from J, leaving 8 bases between. For the CDR3, the DNA is TGTGCCAGCAGCTTAGTGGGGCAGAATCAGCCCCAGCATTTT. Translating it yields CASSLVGQNQPQHF. Complete variable domain (other parts from reference TRBV7-2 and TRBJ1-5): GAGVSQSPSNKVTEKGKDVELRCDPISGHTALYWYRQSLGQGLEFLIYFQGNSAPDKSGLPSDRFSAERTGGSVSTLTIQRTQQEDSAVYLCASSLVGQNQPQHFGDGTRLSIL.

The chain carries TRBV21-1 and TRBJ1-2. TRBV21-1 is a recognized pseudogene. The CDR3 runs 17 residues. In nucleotides, the CDR3 is TGTGCCAGCAGCAAATTCGTTCGGTCGGGGAGAGGAGGGGGCTACACCTTC. It is translated as CASSKFVRSGRGGGYTF.

This clonotype was recorded a few times. The genes are TRBV7-2 and TRBJ2-5; 7 nucleotides agree with TRBD2. This CDR3 spans 12 amino acids. The V gene's germline CDR1 is SGHTA and CDR2 FQGNSA. V lost 5 bases and J lost 7; bases outside the gene matches: 4. CDR3 bases: TGTGCCAGCAGCCCCATAGCGGGGACCCAGTACTTC. As protein: CASSPIAGTQYF.

The CDR3 sequence is CATSDGTGQLTDTQYF. The DNA of the CDR3 is TGTGCCACCAGTGATGGGACGGGACAGCTCACAGATACGCAGTATTTT. The chain couples TRBV24-1 to TRBJ2-3; 7 nucleotides line up with TRBD1. J was trimmed by 2 bases and V by 3 bases; bases with no gene match: 7. Germline V gene lookup returns CDR1 KGHDR and CDR2 SFDVKD. The CDR3 contains 16 residues.

This sequence joins TRBV20-1 and TRBJ1-1, with D possibly matching TRBD1 (5 bases). CDR3 length: 14 amino acids. Germline CDR1 DFQATT, CDR2 SNEGSKA (reference sequence). Trimming cost V 2 bases and J 6 bases, with 16 bases left between them. Written as DNA, the CDR3 is TGCAGTGCTAGAATTGGGGGGGGAACCTCTGAAGCTTTCTTT. Protein product: CSARIGGGTSEAFF.

Only a few counts were recorded for this clonotype. V is TRBV23-1 and J is TRBJ2-2; tentatively, D is TRBD1 (6 bases). TRBV23-1 is placed among ORFs of uncertain function. The V end lost 4 bases, the J end lost 6 bases, and 12 bases lay between the germline ends. CDR3 size: 14 residues. The chain's CDR3 is CASSPPQGAGELFF. The CDR3 DNA sequence: TGCGCCAGCAGTCCCCCACAGGGCGCCGGGGAGCTGTTTTTT.

In its sample, this clonotype was seen a few times. The chain uses TRBV6-2 or TRBV6-3 and TRBJ1-5; D is undetermined. V lost 0 bases to trimming and J lost 4 bases, with 4 bases between them. This CDR3 spans 13 amino acids. The germline CDR1 and CDR2 sequences are MNHEY and SVGEGT. The CDR3 sequence is CASSYSINQPQHF. The CDR3 coding sequence is TGTGCCAGCAGTTACTCGATAAATCAGCCCCAGCATTTT.

The V gene is TRBV29-1, the J gene TRBJ1-1; possible D gene TRBD1, 5 bases. This CDR3 contains 14 residues. V was pared by 2 bases and J by 0 bases, with 10 bases between. Germline V gene sequence: CDR1 SQVTM, CDR2 ANQGSEA. CDR3 amino acids: CSVELGGMNTEAFF. In DNA form, the CDR3 reads TGCAGCGTTGAACTCGGGGGAATGAACACTGAAGCTTTCTTT.

The chain recombines TRBV6-1 with TRBJ1-6; 10 positions agree with TRBD1. CDR1 and CDR2 from the germline V gene are MNHNS and SASEGT. Unmatched junction bases numbered 13, after V lost 5 bases and J lost 9 bases. This CDR3 has 17 amino acids. The CDR3 region is CASSPPPGQGLGSPLHF. CDR3 sequence (DNA): TGTGCCAGCAGTCCTCCTCCGGGACAGGGGTTGGGTTCACCCCTCCACTTT.

The chain employs TRBV11-3 and TRBJ2-5; D not resolved. The CDR3 runs to 11 residues. Germline lookup yields CDR1 SGHNT and CDR2 YENEEA. With 5 bases removed from V and 5 bases from J, the gap between germline ends came to 6 bases. CDR3 in amino acids: CASSRRETQYF. The CDR3 DNA sequence: TGTGCCAGCAGCCGGCGGGAGACCCAGTACTTC.

The chain joins TRBV27 to TRBJ2-3; D remains ambiguous. The V gene lost 0 bases and the J gene lost 4 bases, with 11 bases spanning the gap. The length of the CDR3 is 15 residues. CDR1 and CDR2 (germline): MNHEY, SMNVEV (reference sequence). DNA of the CDR3: TGTGCCAGCAGTTTATCGACTCCGTGGGCAGATACGCAGTATTTT. Its protein product is CASSLSTPWADTQYF.

V is TRBV19 and J is TRBJ1-5; 7 nucleotides match TRBD1. The CDR3 loop spans 14 amino acids. Germline values: CDR1 LNHDA, CDR2 SQIVND (reference sequence). The junction had 1 base not matched to a gene; V was cut back by 1 base and J by 4 bases. The chain's CDR3 is CASSIVQGNQPQHF. The CDR3 coding sequence is TGTGCCAGTAGTATAGTACAGGGGAATCAGCCCCAGCATTTT.

There are a few counts of this clonotype. V is TRBV6-5 and J is TRBJ2-5; no firm D call. Germline assignment: CDR1 MNHEY and CDR2 SVGAGI. CDR3 length equals 13 residues. V was trimmed by 0 bases and J by 3 bases, leaving 5 bases between them. This CDR3 is CASSYSMKETQYF. The CDR3 DNA follows: TGTGCCAGCAGTTACTCGATGAAAGAGACCCAGTACTTC.

This sequence joins TRBV20-1 and TRBJ1-2, with TRBD1 matching 8 bases. The CDR3 is 15 residues long. Germline V gene lookup returns CDR1 DFQATT and CDR2 SNEGSKA (reference sequence). V was clipped by 0 bases and J by 6 bases; unmatched bases: 9. CDR3 sequence: CSARDPQGAQDGYTF. CDR3 DNA: TGCAGTGCTAGAGATCCTCAGGGGGCCCAGGATGGCTACACCTTC.

As to this clonotype: One junction end does not reproduce the germline sequence, and a read error may be involved. The rearrangement joins TRBV6-1 to TRBJ2-7; either TRBD1 or TRBD2 may supply D (5 bases each). From germline, CDR1 is MNHNS and CDR2 SASEGT. This CDR3 is built from 13 residues. The CDR3 DNA is TGCGCCAGCAGAGATTCCGGGACCACCGAGCAGTACTTC. Its translation is CASRDSGTTEQYF.

This clonotype was counted only a few times. The J gene is TRBJ1-5, the V gene TRBV29-1, with 9 bases that match TRBD1. Trimming removed 4 bases from V and 8 bases from J; junction bases left unmatched: 6. The CDR3 extends over 13 amino acids. CDR1 is SQVTM and CDR2 is ANQGSEA in the germline V gene. In nucleotides, the CDR3 is TGCAGCGTTGGGACAGGGGATTTGGAGCCCCAGCATTTT. It encodes CSVGTGDLEPQHF.